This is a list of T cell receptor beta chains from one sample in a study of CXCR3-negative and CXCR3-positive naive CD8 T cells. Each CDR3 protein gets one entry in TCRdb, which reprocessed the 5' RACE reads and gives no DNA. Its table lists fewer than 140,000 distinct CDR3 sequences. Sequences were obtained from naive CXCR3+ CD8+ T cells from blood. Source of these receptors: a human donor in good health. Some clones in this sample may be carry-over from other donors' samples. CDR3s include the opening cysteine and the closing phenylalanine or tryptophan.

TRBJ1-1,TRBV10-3,CAISEGTPVLTEAFF
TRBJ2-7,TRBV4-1,CASSQAQGFSYEQYF
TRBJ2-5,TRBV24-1,CATSDSGQGWETQYF
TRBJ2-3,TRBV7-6,CASSLDAGMEDTQYF
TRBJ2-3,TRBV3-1,CASSQGLAGVSPTDTQYF
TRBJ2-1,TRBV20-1,CSARDRTSGILGEQFF
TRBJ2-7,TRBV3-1,CASSQDRSSGRNSYEQYF
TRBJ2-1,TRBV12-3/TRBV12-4,CASSLAGGPGDEQFF
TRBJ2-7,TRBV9,CASSVAGVGEQYF
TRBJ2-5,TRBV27,CASSSQGDLQETQYF
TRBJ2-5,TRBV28,CASSKNREGETQYF
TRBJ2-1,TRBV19,CASSINRANNEQFF
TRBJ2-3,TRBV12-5,CASGPRSGLTDTQYF
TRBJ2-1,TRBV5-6,CASSPGGVYNEQFF
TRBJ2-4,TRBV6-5,CASSPELAKNIQYF
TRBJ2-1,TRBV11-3,CASSLPDTGNEQFF
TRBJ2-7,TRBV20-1,CSASGRSGTRLTYEQYF
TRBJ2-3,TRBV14,CASSQDWSSGSIQDTQYF
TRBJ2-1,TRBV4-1,CASSPSGSGGYNEQFF
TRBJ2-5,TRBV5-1,CASSLDSSGGFVETQYF
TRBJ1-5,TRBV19,CASSRGQYNQPQHF
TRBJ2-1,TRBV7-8,CASGLGRGGNYNEQFF
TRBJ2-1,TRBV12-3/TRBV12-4,CASRPSGNEQFF
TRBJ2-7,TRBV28,CASSLYRNYEQYF
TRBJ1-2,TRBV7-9,CASSLPVERYTF
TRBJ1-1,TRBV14,CASSPTMNTEAFF
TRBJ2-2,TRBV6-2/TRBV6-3,CASSPSGVTGELFF
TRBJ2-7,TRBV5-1,CASSLDPPYEQYF
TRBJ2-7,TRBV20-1,CSAEGGAMSPYEQYF
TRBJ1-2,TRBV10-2,CASSWGRATIFDGYTF
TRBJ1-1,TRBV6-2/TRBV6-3,CASSRGTSEAFF
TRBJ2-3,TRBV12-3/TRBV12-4,CASSPSVVDTQYF
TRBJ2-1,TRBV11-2,CASSLAKGQGVPSSYNEQFF
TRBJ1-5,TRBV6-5,CASSYGRDRVDQPQHF
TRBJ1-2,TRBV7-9,CASSPPLGKLNYGYTF
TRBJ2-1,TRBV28,CASSFMGEIGNEQFF
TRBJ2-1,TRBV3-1,CASSSLAAHEQFF
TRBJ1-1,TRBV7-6,CASSLEAGMMTEAFF
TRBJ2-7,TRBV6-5,CASSPLGFSYEQYF
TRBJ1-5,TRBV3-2,CASSSDRESNQPQHF
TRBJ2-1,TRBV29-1,CSVDPSGRERNEQFF
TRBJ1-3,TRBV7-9,CASNLKGPDSGNTIYF